The present entry profiles one T cell receptor beta chain with its context. The antigen is not known. Germline V gene data show CDR1 as SNHLY and CDR2 as FYNNEI. V was pared by 7 bases and J by 3 bases, with 13 bases between. The CDR3 loop spans 13 amino acids. Alongside a J-beta primer mix, a sample-barcoded 5' primer served in a second PCR lasting about 7 to 11 cycles. TCRdb called the 5' RACE reads again in MiXCR, with one record for every CDR3 protein. The data show more than 1,400,000 distinct CDR3 sequences, 42% seen once. The individuals who served as donors were healthy Caucasians living in Russia, aged roughly 6 to 90. This sample is part of a study of blood T cells in healthy people across ages. Notes on the study in general: CMV infection status of these donors was not known. Naive T cell percentage by flow cytometry tracked strongly with beta diversity. TCR beta diversity per million T cells fell roughly linearly with age.

The chain combines TRBV2 with TRBJ2-7, with D possibly being TRBD1 or TRBD2 (5 bases each). The sequenced material came from blood. The receptor's source is a woman between 18 and 29 years old in good health. This CDR3 reads CASIGTAGYEQYF. The CDR3 DNA sequence: TGTGCCAGCATCGGGACGGCGGGCTACGAGCAGTACTTC. Full variable domain (outside the CDR3, taken from reference TRBV2 and TRBJ2-7): EPEVTQTPSHQVTQMGQEVILRCVPISNHLYFYWYRQILGQKVEFLVSFYNNEISEKSEIFDDQFSVERPDGSNFTLKIRSTKLEDSAMYFCASIGTAGYEQYFGPGTRLTVT.